These 24 T cell receptor beta chains share one sample of origin, sequenced in a study of low-dose radiotherapy and immunotherapy resistance in tumors (dated by TCRdb to between 2020 and 2023). The intended sense of this specimen's time point label: after trial treatment. The meaning of the sample's treatment or condition label: LDRT plus nivolumab, ipilimumab, low-dose cyclophosphamide and aspirin (RACIN trial). The sequencer was an Illumina HiSeq 2500. Superscript III and a set of TRAV- and TRBV-specific primers were used to synthesize first-strand cDNA, so that both TCRalpha and TCRbeta chains were covered. TCRs were amplified with Phusion for 20 PCR cycles, with a constant-region primer paired with the adapter attached to the V primers. TCRdb reran the public reads through fastp at Q25 and MiXCR, keeping productive beta chains. Identical CDR3 protein sequences are pooled into one entry, listed with their most common genes and DNA. The sample table shows 40,000 or so distinct CDR3 sequences, and under 30% are seen once. Around 10% of the sample comes from the top ten.

This specimen consisted of PBMCs, obtained after low-dose radiotherapy plus immunotherapy. The receptors stem from a male donor with prostate cancer.

This clonotype was seen only a few times. This sequence joins TRBV7-6 and TRBJ2-2; 10 nucleotides match TRBD1. The V segment lost 5 bases and the J segment 7 bases; nucleotides outside the gene matches: 7. The germline CDR1 and CDR2 sequences are SGHVS and FNYEAQ. CDR3 length: 15 amino acids. The CDR3 nucleotides read TGTGCCAGCAGCACCGGGACAGGGGATGACGGGGAGCTGTTTTTT. Protein sequence: CASSTGTGDDGELFF.

Turning to this clonotype: A far more abundant clone sits one base away, making this likely a read error. The chain couples TRBV2 to TRBJ2-7, with D unresolved. V lost 4 bases, J lost 7 bases, and 11 bases lay in between. The CDR3 is made up of 12 amino acids. Germline V gene sequence: CDR1 SNHLY, CDR2 FYNNEI. The CDR3 sequence is CASSVDTSEQYF. Written as DNA, the CDR3 is TGTGCCAGCAGTGTAGACACCTCTGAGCAGTACTTC.

This clonotype was detected many times. The chain uses TRBV28 and TRBJ1-6; D is possibly TRBD1 (6 bases). Trimming cost V 2 bases and J 6 bases, with 8 bases left between them. The CDR3 length is 14 residues. Germline values: CDR1 MDHEN, CDR2 SYDVKM. DNA of the CDR3: TGTGCCAGCAGTTTAGGAGGGGGTAATTCACCCCTCCACTTT. Its translation: CASSLGGGNSPLHF.

This clonotype showed up many times. The chain links TRBV29-1 to TRBJ2-5, with D perhaps matching TRBD2 (6 bases). V lost 7 bases and J 2 bases, leaving 14 bases between the germline ends. There are 13 residues in the CDR3. From germline, CDR1 is SQVTM and CDR2 ANQGSEA. CDR3 nucleotides: TGCAGCGCCCGTAGCGGCTCACAAGAGACCCAGTACTTC. Protein: CSARSGSQETQYF.

This clonotype was found many times. The chain joins TRBV28 to TRBJ2-6, with D possibly being TRBD1 or TRBD2 (5 bases each). The CDR3 is made up of 15 amino acids. CDR1 is MDHEN and CDR2 is SYDVKM in the germline V gene. With 8 bases removed from V and 4 bases from J, the gap between germline ends came to 15 bases. DNA of the CDR3: TGTGCCAGCCGTCGGTCAGGGACCGGGGCCAACGTCCTGACTTTC. Its translation is CASRRSGTGANVLTF.

This clonotype occurred many times. The CDR3 protein is CAWRGNYGYTF. CDR3 coding DNA: TGTGCCTGGAGGGGGAACTATGGCTACACCTTC. The rearrangement links TRBV30 to TRBJ1-2, with D unclear. Germline CDR1 reads GTSNPN; CDR2 reads SVGIG (reference sequence). V was cut by 3 bases and J by 2 bases, with 4 bases left in between. This CDR3 comprises 11 residues.

This clonotype was counted ten times or more. The V call is TRBV21-1, the J call TRBJ2-1; the table's D call, TRBD2, has no DNA check behind it. TRBV21-1 is reported as a pseudogene. This CDR3 has 14 amino acids. The CDR3 nucleotides are TGTGCCAGCAGCTGGTCACTAGCGGGGGCTGAGCAGTTCTTC. It translates to CASSWSLAGAEQFF.

In this sample, this clonotype turned up many times. The rearrangement links TRBV5-5 to TRBJ1-5; the match to TRBD1 covers 7 bases. CDR3 length equals 16 residues. The junction had 8 bases not matched to a gene; V was cut back by 5 bases and J by 0 bases. Germline-derived CDR1 and CDR2 are SGHKS and YYEKEE (reference sequence). CDR3 DNA sequence: TGTGCCAGCAGACCCGGGACAGTGAATAGCAATCAGCCCCAGCATTTT. Amino acid sequence: CASRPGTVNSNQPQHF.

At least ten counts were recorded for this clonotype. The chain recombines TRBV27 with TRBJ1-1; TRBD1 aligns across 9 bases. The germline gives CDR1 MNHEY, CDR2 SMNVEV (reference sequence). The CDR3 length is 14 residues. After removal of 4 bases from V and 4 bases from J, the junction contained 4 bases not matched to a gene. CDR3 sequence (DNA): TGTGCCAGCAGTTCACAGGGGGCGATCACTGAAGCTTTCTTT. Translating gives CASSSQGAITEAFF.

This clonotype was counted ten times or more. The chain employs TRBV27 and TRBJ2-3, with D perhaps matching TRBD1 (5 bases). The CDR3 extends over 16 amino acids. Trimming took 2 bases from V and 4 from J, leaving 16 bases between them. CDR1 is MNHEY and CDR2 is SMNVEV in the germline V gene (reference sequence). The CDR3 reads CASSLVLAVGADTQYF. CDR3 DNA sequence: TGTGCCAGCAGTTTAGTATTGGCGGTAGGGGCAGATACGCAGTATTTT.

With regard to this clonotype: It is likely a read error: a sequence one base away is far more abundant. CDR3 residues: CASTGQGAEQYF. In nucleotides, the CDR3 is TGTGCCAGCACCGGACAGGGCGCTGAGCAGTACTTC. V gene TRBV11-2 combines with J gene TRBJ2-4, with TRBD1 matching 8 bases. Germline assignment: CDR1 SGHAT and CDR2 FQNNGV. CDR3 length: 12 amino acids. J gave up 13 bases and V 7 bases, and 9 bases lay outside the gene matches.

This clonotype was counted many times. The chain uses TRBV7-8 and TRBJ2-2; D is ambiguous. With 1 base removed from V and 7 bases from J, the gap between germline ends came to 7 bases. The germline gives CDR1 SGHVS, CDR2 FQNEAQ. The CDR3 has 13 residues. CDR3 in amino acids: CASSLVSDGELFF. CDR3 bases: TGTGCCAGCAGCTTAGTTAGTGACGGGGAGCTGTTTTTT.

The sample holds many counts of this clonotype. The rearrangement links TRBV28 to TRBJ1-2; D is uncertain. The CDR3 loop spans 13 amino acids. Germline loops: CDR1 MDHEN, CDR2 SYDVKM. V shed 5 bases and J shed 4 bases, with 11 bases lying between them. Written as DNA, the CDR3 is TGTGCCAGCAGTCCCCCCGGTTCCTATGGCTACACCTTC. Translation: CASSPPGSYGYTF.

The rearrangement joins TRBV9 to TRBJ2-2; 7 bases agree with TRBD1. There are 14 residues in the CDR3. From germline, CDR1 is SGDLS and CDR2 YYNGEE. The V gene end was trimmed by 0 bases and the J gene end by 6 bases; junction bases not matched to a gene: 2. The chain's CDR3 is CASSVAQGAGELFF. The DNA for the CDR3 is TGTGCCAGCAGCGTAGCCCAGGGGGCCGGGGAGCTGTTTTTT.

This rearrangement joins TRBV9 to TRBJ2-3; no clear D gene. The CDR3 length is 14 residues. Trimming removed 0 bases from V and 4 bases from J, with 9 bases in between. CDR1 is SGDLS, CDR2 YYNGEE, per germline. The CDR3 nucleotides are TGTGCCAGCAGCGTAGTCCCAGGATCAGATACGCAGTATTTT. Protein: CASSVVPGSDTQYF. The full variable domain, in which reference TRBV9 and TRBJ2-3 provide the parts outside the CDR3, is DSGVTQTPKHLITATGQRVTLRCSPRSGDLSVYWYQQSLDQGLQFLIQYYNGEERAKGNILERFSAQQFPDLHSELNLSSLELGDSALYFCASSVVPGSDTQYFGPGTRLTVL.

The sample holds many counts of this clonotype. The J gene is TRBJ1-1, the V gene TRBV30; maybe TRBD1 (5 bases). CDR1 GTSNPN and CDR2 SVGIG come from the germline V gene (reference sequence). The CDR3 is 13 amino acids. Trimming removed 1 base from V and 2 bases from J, with 8 bases in between. The CDR3 nucleotides read TGTGCCTGGAGTGAGGGACCTAACACTGAAGCTTTCTTT. Protein product: CAWSEGPNTEAFF.

This clonotype was seen just once. The chain recombines TRBV3-1 with TRBJ1-1; no firm D call. The CDR3 consists of 12 residues. CDR1 is LGHDT, CDR2 YNNKEL, per germline (reference sequence). V was cut by 1 base and J by 11 bases, with 11 bases left in between. The CDR3 DNA reads as TGTGCCAGCAGCCAAGGGGCAGGAGTGGCTTTCTTT. It encodes CASSQGAGVAFF. Using reference TRBV3-1 and TRBJ1-1 for the parts outside the CDR3, the full variable domain is DTAVSQTPKYLVTQMGNDKSIKCEQNLGHDTMYWYKQDSKKFLKIMFSYNNKELIINETVPNRFSPKSPDKAHLNLHINSLELGDSAVYFCASSQGAGVAFFGQGTRLTVV.

The rearrangement links TRBV19 to TRBJ2-7; 11 bases are a match to TRBD1. The J segment lost 0 bases and the V segment lost 3 bases, leaving 16 bases of the junction unmatched. CDR3 length: 20 amino acids. CDR1 and CDR2 (germline): LNHDA, SQIVND (reference sequence). CDR3 nucleotides: TGTGCCAGTAGTATTCAATTGCGGGACAGGGGGGGAGCTAGCTCCTACGAGCAGTACTTC. Amino acids: CASSIQLRDRGGASSYEQYF.

This clonotype was counted many times. The chain recombines TRBV25-1 with TRBJ2-5, with D possibly TRBD1 on 6 matching bases. This CDR3 is 17 amino acids long. Per the germline V gene, CDR1 is MGHDK and CDR2 is SYGVNS. Trimming pared 8 bases from V and 7 bases from J, leaving 29 bases between. As DNA, the CDR3 is TGTGCCAGCCGTTTCCCCTCCCCCCGACAGGCGCCAGGGACCCAGTACTTC. It codes for CASRFPSPRQAPGTQYF. Variable domain in full (rest from reference TRBV25-1 and TRBJ2-5): EADIYQTPRYLVIGTGKKITLECSQTMGHDKMYWYQQDPGMELHLIHYSYGVNSTEKGDLSSESTVSRIRTEHFPLTLESARPSHTSQYLCASRFPSPRQAPGTQYFGPGTRLLVL.

In regard to this clonotype: A much larger clone lies a single base off, so this may be a read error. This chain uses TRBV20-1 with TRBJ2-1; D not certain. The CDR3 totals 13 residues. V lost 2 bases to trimming and J lost 10 bases, with 15 bases between them. Looked up from germline, CDR1 is DFQATT and CDR2 is SNEGSKA (reference sequence). The DNA of the CDR3 is TGCAGTGCTAGAAGGCCCCAGTCCTACGAGCAGTTCTTC. Translated: CSARRPQSYEQFF.

As regards this clonotype: A far larger clone is a single base away, which makes a read error likely. This rearrangement joins TRBV23-1 to TRBJ2-7, with 9 bases matching TRBD2. TRBV23-1 falls under the ORF class, with uncertain function. CDR3 size: 18 residues. Losses at the gene ends were 1 base for V and 7 bases for J; bases not matched to a gene: 17. The DNA for the CDR3 is TGCGCCAGCAGTCAATACCCCCAAAGCGGGAGGTCCTACAATGAGCAGTACTTC. Translating it yields CASSQYPQSGRSYNEQYF.

As to this clonotype: A far larger clone lies a single base away; this is likely a read error. The CDR3 sequence is CASTTSRQGAYEQFF. The CDR3 region has the DNA TGTGCCAGCACCACCTCAAGACAGGGGGCCTACGAGCAGTTCTTC. The chain employs TRBV26 and TRBJ2-1; the table's D call of TRBD1 was not tested on the DNA. TRBV26 is marked as a pseudogene. The CDR3 is made up of 15 amino acids.

This clonotype has at least ten counts. This chain uses TRBV5-1 with TRBJ2-1; D possibly corresponds to TRBD1 (6 bases). Trimming pared 5 bases from V and 0 bases from J, leaving 12 bases between. The germline V gene encodes CDR1 SGHRS and CDR2 YFSETQ. This CDR3 has 15 amino acids. The CDR3 region has the DNA TGCGCCAGCAGTCGACAGGCTACCTCCTACAATGAGCAGTTCTTC. Amino acids: CASSRQATSYNEQFF. The variable domain in full, completed from reference TRBV5-1 and TRBJ2-1, reads KAGVTQTPRYLIKTRGQQVTLSCSPISGHRSVSWYQQTPGQGLQFLFEYFSETQRNKGNFPGRFSGRQFSNSRSEMNVSTLELGDSALYLCASSRQATSYNEQFFGPGTRLTVL.

In this sample, this clonotype turned up many times. The chain has TRBV4-1 and TRBJ1-5; the D gene is possibly TRBD1 (5 bases). CDR3 length equals 18 residues. Germline CDR1 and CDR2: MGHRA and YSYEKL. Trimming stripped 4 bases from V and 0 bases from J, with 19 bases between. CDR3 amino acids: CASSPSSNSGASNQPQHF. The CDR3 DNA reads TGCGCCAGCAGCCCATCCTCAAACAGTGGGGCTAGCAATCAGCCCCAGCATTTT.